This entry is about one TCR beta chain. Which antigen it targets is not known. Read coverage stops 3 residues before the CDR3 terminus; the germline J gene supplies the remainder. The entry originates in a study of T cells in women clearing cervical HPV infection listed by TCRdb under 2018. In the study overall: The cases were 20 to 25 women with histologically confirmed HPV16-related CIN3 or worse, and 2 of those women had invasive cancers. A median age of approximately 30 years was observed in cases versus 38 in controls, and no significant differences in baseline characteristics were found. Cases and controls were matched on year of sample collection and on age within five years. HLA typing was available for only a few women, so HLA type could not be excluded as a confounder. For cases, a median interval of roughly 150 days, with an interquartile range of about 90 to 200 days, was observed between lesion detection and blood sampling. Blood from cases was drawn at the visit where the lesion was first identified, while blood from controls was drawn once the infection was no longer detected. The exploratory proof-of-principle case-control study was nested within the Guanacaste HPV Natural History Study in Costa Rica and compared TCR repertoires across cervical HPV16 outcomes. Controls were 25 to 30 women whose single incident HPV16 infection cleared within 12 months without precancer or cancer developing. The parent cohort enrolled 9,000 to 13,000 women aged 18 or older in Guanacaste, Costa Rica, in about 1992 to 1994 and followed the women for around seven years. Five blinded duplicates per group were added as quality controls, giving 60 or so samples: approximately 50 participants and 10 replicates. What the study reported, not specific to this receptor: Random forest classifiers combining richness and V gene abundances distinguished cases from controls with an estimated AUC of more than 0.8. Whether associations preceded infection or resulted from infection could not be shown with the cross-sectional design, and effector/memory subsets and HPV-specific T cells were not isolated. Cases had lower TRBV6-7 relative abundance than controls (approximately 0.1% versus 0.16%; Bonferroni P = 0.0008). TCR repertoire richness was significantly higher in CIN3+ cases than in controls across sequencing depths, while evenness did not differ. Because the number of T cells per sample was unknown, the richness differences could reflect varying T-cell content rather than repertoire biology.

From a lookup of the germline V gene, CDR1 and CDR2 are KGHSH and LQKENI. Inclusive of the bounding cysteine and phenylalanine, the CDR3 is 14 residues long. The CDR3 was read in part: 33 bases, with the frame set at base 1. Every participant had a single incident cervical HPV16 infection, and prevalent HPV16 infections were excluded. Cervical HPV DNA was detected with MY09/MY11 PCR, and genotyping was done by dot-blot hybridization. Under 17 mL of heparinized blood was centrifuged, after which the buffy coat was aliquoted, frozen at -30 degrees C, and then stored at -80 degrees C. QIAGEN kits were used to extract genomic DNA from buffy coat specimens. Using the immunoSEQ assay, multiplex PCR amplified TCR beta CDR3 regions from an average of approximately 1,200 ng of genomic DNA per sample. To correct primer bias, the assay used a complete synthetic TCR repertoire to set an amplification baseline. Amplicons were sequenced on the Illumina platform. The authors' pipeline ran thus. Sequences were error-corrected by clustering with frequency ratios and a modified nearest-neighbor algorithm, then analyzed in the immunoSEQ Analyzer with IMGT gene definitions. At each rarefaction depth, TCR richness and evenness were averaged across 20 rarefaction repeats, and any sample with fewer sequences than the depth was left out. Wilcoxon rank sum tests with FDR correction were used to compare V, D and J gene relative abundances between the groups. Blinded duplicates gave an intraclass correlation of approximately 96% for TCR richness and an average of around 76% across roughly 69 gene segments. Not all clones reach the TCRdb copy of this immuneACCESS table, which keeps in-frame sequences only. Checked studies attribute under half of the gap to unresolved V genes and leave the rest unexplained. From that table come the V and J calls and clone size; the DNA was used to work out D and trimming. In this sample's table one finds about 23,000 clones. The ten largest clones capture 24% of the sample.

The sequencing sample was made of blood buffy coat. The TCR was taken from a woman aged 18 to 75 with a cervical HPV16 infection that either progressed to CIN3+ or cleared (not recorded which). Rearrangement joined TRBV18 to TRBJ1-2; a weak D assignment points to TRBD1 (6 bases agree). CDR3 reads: CASSPRTDTYDYTF. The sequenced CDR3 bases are TGTGCCAGCTCACCTAGGACAGATACCTACGAC.